This TCR beta chain was profiled in a study of cytomegalovirus exposure and HLA in healthy donors. Study conclusions and caveats: The authors listed approximately 160 TCR beta chains as cytomegalovirus-associated.

The data were produced by immunoSEQ multiplex PCR, yet TCRdb's version contains in-frame clones alone and is incomplete. The sample consists of about 400,000 clones, 86% of them appearing once. CDR1 is SGHRS and CDR2 is YFSETQ in the germline V gene. The CDR3 runs to 15 residues. Trimming removed 4 bases from V and 6 bases from J; junction bases left unmatched: 12. This clone was picked up a small number of times. Its antigen is still unknown. The chain employs TRBV5-1 and TRBJ1-2; 7 bases align to TRBD1. This clonotype originated in a young woman in good health and CMV-seronegative. The specimen was PBMCs. The CDR3: CASSPTGSVLHGYTF. In DNA form, the CDR3 reads TGCGCCAGCAGCCCGACAGGGTCTGTTCTTCATGGCTACACCTTC.